This entry lists 3 T cell receptor beta chains sequenced from one sample in a study of metastatic and nonmetastatic thyroid tumors. Nobody among the patients had been given any treatment before thyroid surgery. Through MiXCR, TCRdb re-clonotyped the PCR reads. The sample lists about 62,000 clones, more than 3.5% seen once, with 20% to 25% in the top ten. The specimen sequenced was blood. These TCRs come from a female donor with papillary thyroid cancer or a benign thyroid nodule (not recorded which). Some clones in this sample may be carry-over from other donors' samples.

Regarding this clone: Germline and junction disagree at one end, which may indicate a read error. The V and J genes are TRBV27 and TRBJ2-2, with D perhaps matching TRBD1 or TRBD2 (6 bases each). Germline-derived CDR1 and CDR2 are MNHEY and SMNVEV (reference sequence). CDR3 length: 13 amino acids. As DNA, the CDR3 is TGTGCCAGCAGTTGGAGGGGGACCGGAGAGCTGTTTTTT. This encodes CASSWRGTGELFF.

Ten or more counts support this clone. The chain carries TRBV5-1 and TRBJ2-1; 10 positions agree with TRBD2. Trimming cost V 7 bases and J 8 bases; bases outside gene matches: 6. This CDR3 spans 13 amino acids. CDR1 SGHRS and CDR2 YFSETQ come from the germline V gene. CDR3 DNA: TGCGCCAGCCAGCGGGAGGGGGGGGATGAGCAGTTCTTC. Amino acids: CASQREGGDEQFF. Full variable domain (remainder filled in from reference TRBV5-1 and TRBJ2-1): KAGVTQTPRYLIKTRGQQVTLSCSPISGHRSVSWYQQTPGQGLQFLFEYFSETQRNKGNFPGRFSGRQFSNSRSEMNVSTLELGDSALYLCASQREGGDEQFFGPGTRLTVL.

This clone has a handful of counts. This chain links TRBV12-3 or TRBV12-4 with TRBJ2-7, with 7 bases lining up with TRBD2. The CDR3 sequence is 13 residues long. The V and J ends lost 7 bases and 7 bases, in that order; junction bases with no gene match: 10. CDR3 loop: CASTLAGVGEQYF. The CDR3 DNA reads as TGTGCCAGCACCTTGGCGGGGGTGGGAGAGCAGTACTTC.